The clone carrying this T cell receptor (beta chain) appeared once. This entry is derived from a study of shared clonotypes between healthy human individuals. Germline CDR1 reads MDHEN; CDR2 reads SYDVKM. CDR3 length: 14 amino acids. V was clipped by 6 bases and J by 4 bases; unmatched bases: 4. This table comes from immunoSEQ multiplex PCR, and its TCRdb copy is limited to in-frame clones, with some not included. The repertoire holds over a million clones, approximately 78% seen once, with 0.5% to 0.65% in the top ten. Sequenced sample: memory CD4+ T cells from PBMCs. Subset denoted: CD45RA-negative fraction. This chain links TRBV28 with TRBJ2-2; 8 bases fit TRBD1. The clonotype was recovered from a man between 18 and 29 years old in good health. Some clones in this sample may be carry-over from other donors' samples. CDR3 in amino acids: CASRRTGLTGELFF. In DNA, the CDR3 is TGTGCCAGCAGAAGGACAGGGCTCACCGGGGAGCTGTTTTTT.